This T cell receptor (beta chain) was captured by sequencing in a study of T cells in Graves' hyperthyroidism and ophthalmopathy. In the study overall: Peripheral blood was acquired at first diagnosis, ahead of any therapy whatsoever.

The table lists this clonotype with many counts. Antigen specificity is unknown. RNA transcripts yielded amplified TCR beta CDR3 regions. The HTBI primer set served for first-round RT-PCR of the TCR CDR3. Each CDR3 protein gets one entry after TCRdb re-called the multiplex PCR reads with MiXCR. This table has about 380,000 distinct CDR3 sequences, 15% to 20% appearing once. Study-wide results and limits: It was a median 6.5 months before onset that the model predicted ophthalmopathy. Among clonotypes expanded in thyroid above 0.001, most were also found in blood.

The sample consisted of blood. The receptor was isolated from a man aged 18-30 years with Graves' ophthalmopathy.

Here the CDR3 reads CASSFTGVGLPGDTQYF. The CDR3 DNA is TGTGCCAGCAGTTTTACGGGAGTCGGGCTACCGGGGGATACGCAGTATTTT. The chain employs TRBV12-3 or TRBV12-4 and TRBJ2-3; TRBD2 might be the D (6 bases). The V gene lost 3 bases and the J gene lost 6 bases, with 22 bases spanning the gap. CDR3 length: 17 amino acids.